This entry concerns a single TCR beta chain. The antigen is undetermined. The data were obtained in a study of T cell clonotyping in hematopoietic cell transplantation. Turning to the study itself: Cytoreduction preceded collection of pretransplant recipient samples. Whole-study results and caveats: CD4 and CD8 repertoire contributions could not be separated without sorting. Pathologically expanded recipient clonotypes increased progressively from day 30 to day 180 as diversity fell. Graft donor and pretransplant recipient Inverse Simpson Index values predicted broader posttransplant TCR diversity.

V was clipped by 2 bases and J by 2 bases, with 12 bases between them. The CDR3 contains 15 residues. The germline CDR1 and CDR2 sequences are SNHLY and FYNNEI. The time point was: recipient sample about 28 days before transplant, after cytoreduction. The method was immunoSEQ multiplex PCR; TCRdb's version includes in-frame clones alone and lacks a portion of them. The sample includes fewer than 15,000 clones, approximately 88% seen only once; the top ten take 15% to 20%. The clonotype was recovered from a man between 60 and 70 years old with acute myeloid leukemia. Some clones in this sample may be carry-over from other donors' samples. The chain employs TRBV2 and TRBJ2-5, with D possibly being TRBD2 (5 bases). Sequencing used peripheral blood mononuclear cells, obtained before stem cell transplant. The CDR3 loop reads CASSEMSREQETQYF. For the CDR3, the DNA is TGTGCCAGCAGTGAAATGAGTAGGGAGCAAGAGACCCAGTACTTC.